The 27 T cell receptor beta chains presented below share a single source sample, sequenced in a study of blood T cells in healthy people across ages. Alongside a J-beta primer mix, a sample-barcoded 5' primer served in a second PCR lasting about 7 to 11 cycles. TCRdb re-derived calls from the 5' RACE reads in MiXCR, one entry per CDR3 protein. The sample has some 1.5 million distinct CDR3 sequences, under 30% seen once. The specimen was blood. These TCRs come from a woman aged 25 to 39 in good health.

A few counts support this clonotype. V gene TRBV27 combines with J gene TRBJ1-2; D uncertain. V lost 1 base and J 0 bases, leaving 9 bases between the germline ends. Germline V gene sequence: CDR1 MNHEY, CDR2 SMNVEV (reference sequence). The CDR3 extends over 15 amino acids. CDR3 DNA sequence: TGTGCCAGCAGTTTATTAGGCGGAGCTAACTATGGCTACACCTTC. Residues: CASSLLGGANYGYTF.

This chain links TRBV5-1 with TRBJ2-6; D is possibly TRBD1 or TRBD2 (5 bases each). This CDR3 has 16 amino acids. Germline assignment: CDR1 SGHRS and CDR2 YFSETQ. Trimming shortened V by 3 bases and J by 0 bases, and 10 bases separated the two germline ends. This CDR3 reads CASSSAGSSGANVLTF. The CDR3 DNA reads TGCGCCAGCAGCTCGGCAGGGAGCTCTGGGGCCAACGTCCTGACTTTC.

This clonotype was picked up a small number of times. One end of the junction does not line up with germline, which may come from a read error. This chain uses TRBV5-1 with TRBJ2-1; 7 bases are a match to TRBD2. This CDR3 has 16 amino acids. From germline, CDR1 is SGHRS and CDR2 YFSETQ. CDR3 in DNA: TGCGCCAGCAGGGGCGGGGGTTACGAGTCCTACAATGGGCAGTTCTTC. This sequence encodes CASRGGGYESYNGQFF.

The gene calls are TRBV12-3 or TRBV12-4 and TRBJ1-2, with a tentative D call TRBD1 (6 bases). The CDR3 sequence is 13 residues long. Trimming took off 6 bases at V and 7 bases at J, with 15 bases between the two ends. CDR3 residues: CASSFEGVGGYTF. In DNA form, the CDR3 reads TGTGCCAGCAGCTTTGAGGGGGTTGGTGGCTACACCTTC.

This clonotype appeared a single time. V gene TRBV2 combines with J gene TRBJ1-2; D ambiguous. The V end lost 4 bases, the J end lost 7 bases, and 13 bases lay between the germline ends. Germline V gives CDR1 SNHLY, CDR2 FYNNEI. The CDR3 sequence is 13 residues long. The CDR3 loop reads CASSVYEGSGYTF. In DNA, the CDR3 is TGTGCCAGCAGTGTGTACGAGGGTTCTGGCTACACCTTC.

The rearrangement joins TRBV12-3 or TRBV12-4 to TRBJ2-3; no definite D call. V lost 1 base to trimming and J lost 5 bases, with 16 bases between them. CDR3 size: 16 residues. CDR3: CASSLVGSPSGDTQYF. The CDR3 bases are TGTGCCAGCAGTTTAGTAGGTAGCCCAAGTGGAGATACGCAGTATTTT.

This clonotype has at least ten counts. This chain uses TRBV11-2 with TRBJ2-3, with no clear D. The V end was cut by 1 base, the J end by 9 bases, with 11 bases between. Germline loops: CDR1 SGHAT, CDR2 FQNNGV. The CDR3 loop spans 13 amino acids. The CDR3 coding sequence is TGTGCCAGCAGCTTAGGAGCCCCTTCGACGCAGTATTTT. Amino acids: CASSLGAPSTQYF. Supplemented by reference TRBV11-2 and TRBJ2-3, the full variable domain reads EAGVAQSPRYKIIEKRQSVAFWCNPISGHATLYWYQQILGQGPKLLIQFQNNGVVDDSQLPKDRFSAERLKGVDSTLKIQPAKLEDSAVYLCASSLGAPSTQYFGPGTRLTVL.

This clonotype has only a few counts. The genes are TRBV5-1 and TRBJ1-2, with D possibly being TRBD1 (6 bases). Germline V lookup: CDR1 SGHRS, CDR2 YFSETQ. Deletions cut 0 bases from V and 4 bases from J, with 10 bases between. The CDR3 sequence is 14 residues long. The CDR3 loop is CASSLEWGAYGYTF. Here the CDR3 DNA reads TGCGCCAGCAGCTTGGAGTGGGGGGCCTATGGCTACACCTTC.

The sample holds a few counts of this clonotype. The chain employs TRBV9 and TRBJ1-2; a weak D match, TRBD1 (5 bases). V lost 4 bases to trimming and J lost 8 bases, with 21 bases between them. There are 15 residues in the CDR3. Germline CDR1 SGDLS, CDR2 YYNGEE. CDR3 region: CASSLNDGGGVGYTF. The CDR3 DNA sequence: TGTGCCAGCAGCCTGAACGATGGGGGGGGTGTCGGCTACACCTTC.

Many counts were recorded for this clonotype. The chain links TRBV27 to TRBJ2-7; no reliable D call. V lost 5 bases, J lost 12 bases, and 20 bases lay in between. Per germline, CDR1 MNHEY and CDR2 SMNVEV (reference sequence). The CDR3 length is 13 residues. CDR3 nucleotide sequence: TGTGCCAGCAGTATCGCACTTCGGATACCTCCGTACTTC. Translated, it gives CASSIALRIPPYF.

Details on this clonotype: A read error may produce the germline difference seen at one junction end. The J gene is TRBJ1-5, the V gene TRBV20-1; 7 bases align to TRBD1. This CDR3 has 14 amino acids. Germline-derived CDR1 and CDR2 are DFQATT and SNEGSKA (reference sequence). The DNA of the CDR3 is TGTAGTGCTAGAGAGGGGGCTTCATGGCAGCCCCAGCATTTT. Encoded protein: CSAREGASWQPQHF.

This chain connects TRBV4-1 to TRBJ2-3; TRBD2 matches 11 bases. The CDR3 is 16 residues long. Trimming took 4 bases from V and 5 from J; bases not matched to a gene: 8. Germline V gene sequence: CDR1 MGHRA, CDR2 YSYEKL. CDR3 coding DNA: TGCGCCAGCAGCCTAGCGACTAGCGGGACGGGAGATACGCAGTATTTT. Its translation: CASSLATSGTGDTQYF.

The V call is TRBV12-3 or TRBV12-4, the J call TRBJ1-5; D gene unclear. This CDR3 comprises 15 residues. Between the trimmed V and J ends, which lost 4 bases and 8 bases, there was a span of 18 bases. The CDR3 DNA reads as TGTGCCAGCAGTTCCTCCGACGGGGTTTTGAAGCCCCAGCATTTT. It translates to CASSSSDGVLKPQHF.

The chain is built from TRBV29-1 and TRBJ1-2; TRBD1 is a possible D gene (5 bases). The V gene lost 6 bases and the J gene lost 6 bases, with 17 bases spanning the gap. CDR1 is SQVTM and CDR2 is ANQGSEA in the germline V gene. The CDR3 extends over 13 amino acids. The CDR3 here is CSVKRGSLDGYTF. In DNA, the CDR3 is TGCAGCGTCAAAAGGGGAAGTTTAGATGGCTACACCTTC.

This clonotype was counted a few times. The V gene is TRBV10-3, the J gene TRBJ2-3; D may be TRBD2 (6 bases). Germline CDR1 and CDR2: ENHRY and SYGVKD. Between the trimmed V and J ends, which lost 0 bases and 4 bases, there was a span of 14 bases. This CDR3 has 16 residues. The CDR3 protein is CAISESGGGGADTQYF. The CDR3 DNA reads TGTGCCATCAGTGAGTCGGGGGGAGGAGGTGCAGATACGCAGTATTTT.

The chain uses TRBV6-5 and TRBJ1-1, with 11 bases identical to TRBD1. Germline V gives CDR1 MNHEY, CDR2 SVGAGI. This CDR3 is 14 amino acids long. Trimming cost V 6 bases and J 5 bases; bases outside gene matches: 5. As DNA, the CDR3 is TGTGCCAGCAGCATGGACAGGGGGCGAACTGAAGCTTTCTTT. It codes for CASSMDRGRTEAFF.

With respect to this clonotype: A much larger clone differs by one base, so this may be a read error. The chain is built from TRBV5-6 and TRBJ2-7; a possible D gene is TRBD1 (5 bases). The V and J ends lost 2 bases and 7 bases respectively, with 25 bases between them. Germline-derived CDR1 and CDR2 are SGHDT and YYEEEE. CDR3 length equals 17 residues. CDR3 amino acids: CASSLGFLWVKDNEQYF. The CDR3 bases are TGTGCCAGCAGCTTAGGTTTTTTGTGGGTAAAGGACAATGAGCAGTACTTC.

This clonotype was detected a few times. V and J are TRBV28 and TRBJ2-7, with D unresolved. The length of the CDR3 is 13 residues. Between the trimmed V and J ends, which lost 5 bases and 3 bases, there was a span of 11 bases. In germline, CDR1 is MDHEN, CDR2 SYDVKM. CDR3 residues: CASSITSHYEQYF. CDR3 coding DNA: TGTGCCAGCAGTATTACGTCCCACTACGAGCAGTACTTC.

Only a few counts were recorded for this clonotype. The rearrangement links TRBV7-9 to TRBJ2-3, with D tentatively TRBD1 (6 bases). The CDR3 is 17 amino acids. Trimming took off 5 bases at V and 4 bases at J, with 22 bases between the two ends. Germline V lookup: CDR1 SEHNR, CDR2 FQNEAQ (reference sequence). CDR3 sequence: CASSDLRQVLNADTQYF. DNA for the CDR3: TGTGCCAGCAGCGACCTAAGACAGGTTCTAAACGCAGATACGCAGTATTTT.

This clonotype was found a few times. The chain employs TRBV11-2 and TRBJ1-2; D remains unclear. CDR1 is SGHAT and CDR2 is FQNNGV in the germline V gene. The CDR3 length is 13 residues. V shed 3 bases and J shed 6 bases, with 11 bases lying between them. DNA of the CDR3: TGTGCCAGCAGCTTTAGGAGGGAGGATGGCTACACCTTC. Encoded protein: CASSFRREDGYTF.

In its sample, this clonotype was seen many times. The CDR3 reads CSATGTGNEKLFF. As DNA, the CDR3 is TGCAGTGCTACCGGGACAGGGAATGAAAAACTGTTTTTT. This chain joins TRBV20-1 and TRBJ1-4; 9 nucleotides align to TRBD1. The CDR3 contains 13 residues. V was clipped by 4 bases and J by 5 bases; unmatched bases: 2. Germline V gene data show CDR1 as DFQATT and CDR2 as SNEGSKA (reference sequence).

A single count supports this clonotype. V usage is TRBV7-2 and J usage is TRBJ1-3; TRBD1 matches 8 bases. Per the germline V gene, CDR1 is SGHTA and CDR2 is FQGNSA. V dropped 3 bases and J dropped 4; count of bases not matched to a gene: 8. The CDR3 sequence is 16 residues long. The CDR3 DNA sequence: TGTGCCAGCAGCTTCATGCAGGGGGCATCCGGAAACACCATATATTTT. It encodes CASSFMQGASGNTIYF.

This clonotype was seen repeatedly, ten times or more. The gene calls are TRBV9 and TRBJ2-1; TRBD2 matches at 8 bases. Germline CDR1 SGDLS, CDR2 YYNGEE. CDR3 length: 14 residues. Losses at the gene ends were 3 bases for V and 6 bases for J; bases not matched to a gene: 5. The DNA of the CDR3 is TGTGCCAGCAGCGCCCGGACTAGCAGCAATGAGCAGTTCTTC. It is translated as CASSARTSSNEQFF.

This clonotype came up a few times. The V call is TRBV20-1, the J call TRBJ1-2, with TRBD1 identical over 8 bases. V shed 2 bases, J shed 3 bases, and the junction held 5 bases outside the gene matches. The CDR3 loop spans 14 amino acids. Germline V gives CDR1 DFQATT, CDR2 SNEGSKA (reference sequence). CDR3 amino acids: CSARSGQDYYGYTF. Here the CDR3 DNA reads TGCAGTGCTAGATCGGGACAGGACTACTATGGCTACACCTTC.

V and J are TRBV20-1 and TRBJ2-7; 9 bases align to TRBD1. V trimming: 6 bases; J trimming: 6 bases; junction bases outside the gene matches: 9. Germline lookup yields CDR1 DFQATT and CDR2 SNEGSKA (reference sequence). The CDR3 contains 13 residues. CDR3 loop: CSAPGQGGLEQYF. The CDR3, as DNA: TGCAGTGCACCGGGACAGGGAGGACTCGAGCAGTACTTC.

This chain connects TRBV7-2 to TRBJ2-7, with a tentative D call TRBD1 (6 bases). Germline CDR1 is SGHTA and CDR2 is FQGNSA. This CDR3 has 14 amino acids. The ends were cut back, 6 bases at V and 3 bases at J, with 15 bases in the middle. The CDR3 DNA follows: TGTGCCAGCAGGAACGCTAGAGGGGGCTACGAGCAGTACTTC. Translated, it gives CASRNARGGYEQYF.

The V and J genes are TRBV12-3 or TRBV12-4 and TRBJ1-3; D not certain. The CDR3 spans 15 residues. V was clipped by 6 bases and J by 4 bases, with 16 bases between them. CDR3 region: CASRPRTGGGNTIYF. The CDR3 DNA is TGTGCCAGCAGGCCTCGGACCGGCGGGGGAAACACCATATATTTT.